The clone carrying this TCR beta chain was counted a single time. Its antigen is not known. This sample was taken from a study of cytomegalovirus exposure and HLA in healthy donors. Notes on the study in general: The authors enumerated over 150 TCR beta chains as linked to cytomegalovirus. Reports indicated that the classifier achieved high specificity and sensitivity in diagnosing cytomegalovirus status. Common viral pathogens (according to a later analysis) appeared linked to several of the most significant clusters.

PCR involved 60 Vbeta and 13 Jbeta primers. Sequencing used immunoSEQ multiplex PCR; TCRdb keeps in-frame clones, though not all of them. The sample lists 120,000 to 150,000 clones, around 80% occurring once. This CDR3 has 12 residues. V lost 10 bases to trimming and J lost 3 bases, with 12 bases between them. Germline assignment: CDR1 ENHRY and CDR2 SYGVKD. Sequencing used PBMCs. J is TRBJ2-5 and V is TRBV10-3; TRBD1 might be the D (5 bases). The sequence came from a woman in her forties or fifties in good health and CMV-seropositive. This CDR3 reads CATATEKETQYF. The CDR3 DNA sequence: TGTGCCACCGCGACAGAGAAAGAGACCCAGTACTTC.